One sample yielded the 22 T cell receptor beta chains listed below, sequenced in a study of shared clonotypes between healthy human individuals. The repertoire was sequenced with immunoSEQ multiplex PCR; TCRdb's copy has only in-frame clones and lacks some. This sample carries around 200,000 clones, 65% to 80% of them seen once, and the ten largest clones take roughly 10%. The sequencing sample was made of memory CD4+ T cells sorted from blood. The subset here: CD45RA-negative fraction. All receptors come from a young man in good health.

V usage is TRBV4-3 and J usage is TRBJ2-7, with 9 bases identical to TRBD2. Trimming at V came to 1 base and at J to 2 bases, leaving 6 bases not matched to a gene. Germline loops: CDR1 LGHNA, CDR2 YSLEER. The CDR3 extends over 16 amino acids. The CDR3 DNA follows: TGCGCCAGCAGCCAAGTCGGCGGGAGGGCCCCCTACGAGCAGTACTTC. This sequence encodes CASSQVGGRAPYEQYF.

The chain links TRBV28 to TRBJ2-4; D unclear. The CDR3 has 13 residues. Trimming left V 6 bases short and J 8 bases short, with 14 bases between. The germline V gene encodes CDR1 MDHEN and CDR2 SYDVKM. The CDR3 sequence: CASRDQSLYIQYF. CDR3 coding DNA: TGTGCCAGCAGAGATCAAAGTCTCTACATTCAGTACTTC.

The chain couples TRBV5-1 to TRBJ1-1, with TRBD1 identical over 8 bases. The CDR3 is 15 residues long. Germline CDR1 is SGHRS and CDR2 is YFSETQ. V lost 4 bases to trimming and J lost 5 bases; unmatched junction nucleotides: 10. The CDR3 DNA is TGCGCCAGCAGCCCAACGACAGGGGTTTGGACTGAAGCTTTCTTT. Translating gives CASSPTTGVWTEAFF.

The rearrangement links TRBV2 to TRBJ2-5; D remains ambiguous. This CDR3 spans 10 amino acids. Between the trimmed V and J ends, which lost 5 bases and 2 bases, there was a span of 0 bases. The germline CDR1 and CDR2 sequences are SNHLY and FYNNEI. CDR3 nucleotide sequence: TGTGCCAGCAGTCAAGAGACCCAGTACTTC. Residues: CASSQETQYF.

The chain carries TRBV7-1 and TRBJ1-2; TRBD1 matches at 7 bases. TRBV7-1 is an open reading frame whose function is uncertain. Trimming took 5 bases from V and 7 from J; bases not matched to a gene: 16. CDR3 length: 16 amino acids. CDR3 bases: TGTGCCAGCAGCCCTAACCTCAGACAGGGAGAGGGTGGCTACACCTTC. Its translation is CASSPNLRQGEGGYTF.

This clone occurred a few times. The rearrangement links TRBV4-1 to TRBJ2-3; D is perhaps TRBD1 (7 bases). V lost 0 bases, J lost 3 bases, and 13 bases lay in between. Germline V gene lookup returns CDR1 MGHRA and CDR2 YSYEKL. The CDR3 is made up of 16 amino acids. DNA for the CDR3: TGCGCCAGCAGCCAAGAGCGGGACAGCCTAACAGATACGCAGTATTTT. This codes for CASSQERDSLTDTQYF.

This clone was seen only a few times. The J gene is TRBJ1-1, the V gene TRBV5-1, with D hard to call. The germline V gene encodes CDR1 SGHRS and CDR2 YFSETQ. The CDR3 runs 14 residues. V lost 5 bases, J lost 4 bases, and 15 bases lay in between. CDR3 amino acids: CASRTQASATEAFF. The CDR3 region has the DNA TGCGCCAGCAGGACACAAGCCTCTGCCACTGAAGCTTTCTTT.

V is TRBV5-1 and J is TRBJ2-5, with TRBD2 matching 8 bases. Germline V gene sequence: CDR1 SGHRS, CDR2 YFSETQ. The CDR3 has 15 amino acids. The J segment lost 4 bases and the V segment lost 3 bases, leaving 8 bases of the junction unmatched. The DNA of the CDR3 is TGCGCCAGCAGCTCTGATAGCGGGACGGGAGAGACCCAGTACTTC. Its translation is CASSSDSGTGETQYF.

The rearrangement links TRBV7-2 to TRBJ2-7; D remains unclear. The CDR3 covers 14 residues. V lost 7 bases and J 0 bases, leaving 13 bases between the germline ends. Germline V lookup: CDR1 SGHTA, CDR2 FQGNSA. CDR3 protein: CASKLAINSYEQYF. The CDR3 bases are TGTGCCAGCAAGCTTGCGATAAACTCCTACGAGCAGTACTTC.

The chain couples TRBV27 to TRBJ2-6; D gene unclear. Germline CDR1 and CDR2: MNHEY and SMNVEV (reference sequence). Trimming removed 8 bases at V and 2 bases at J, with 13 bases between. CDR3 length: 15 residues. CDR3 sequence (DNA): TGTGCCAGCGGATTTCGTGGGGCTGGGGCCAACGTCCTGACTTTC. Its translation: CASGFRGAGANVLTF.

The V and J genes are TRBV9 and TRBJ1-5; D may be TRBD1 (5 bases). In germline, CDR1 is SGDLS, CDR2 YYNGEE. The CDR3 extends over 14 amino acids. The V and J ends lost 4 bases and 7 bases respectively, with 15 bases between them. The chain's CDR3 is CASSHQGGRQPQHF. Here the CDR3 DNA reads TGTGCCAGCAGCCACCAGGGAGGACGCCAGCCCCAGCATTTT.

J is TRBJ2-3 and V is TRBV29-1, with 8 bases identical to TRBD1. V lost 7 bases and J lost 0; bases outside the gene matches: 12. The CDR3 loop spans 16 amino acids. From germline, CDR1 is SQVTM and CDR2 ANQGSEA. This CDR3 reads CSGAGTGGTSTDTQYF. DNA for the CDR3: TGCAGCGGGGCAGGGACAGGAGGAACTAGCACAGATACGCAGTATTTT.

This clone was recorded many times. The chain employs TRBV6-1 and TRBJ1-3; tentative D call: TRBD1 (6 bases). In germline, CDR1 is MNHNS, CDR2 SASEGT. V lost 8 bases and J lost 4, with 12 bases in between. This CDR3 is built from 13 residues. The CDR3 loop reads CASSSGQGNTIYF. The CDR3 nucleotides read TGTGCCAGCTCCTCCGGACAGGGAAACACCATATATTTT.

This chain uses TRBV27 with TRBJ2-1; 11 positions agree with TRBD2. V shed 4 bases and J 8 bases; nucleotides not matched to a gene: 7. This CDR3 is 15 amino acids long. The germline CDR1 and CDR2 sequences are MNHEY and SMNVEV (reference sequence). The CDR3 DNA sequence: TGTGCCAGCAGTTACGGACTAGCGGGTCTGTATGAGCAGTTCTTC. Protein product: CASSYGLAGLYEQFF.

The rearrangement links TRBV9 to TRBJ2-7; 10 bases fit TRBD2. The germline gives CDR1 SGDLS, CDR2 YYNGEE. The J segment lost 2 bases and the V segment lost 0 bases, leaving 17 bases of the junction unmatched. This CDR3 contains 20 residues. The CDR3 DNA follows: TGTGCCAGCAGCGTAGGGGTGGCTAGCGGGAGCTTTGGTGGGCCCTACGAGCAGTACTTC. Translation gives CASSVGVASGSFGGPYEQYF.

V and J are TRBV4-1 and TRBJ2-3, with D possibly matching TRBD2 (6 bases). V was trimmed by 4 bases and J by 4 bases, leaving 15 bases between them. The CDR3 has 15 amino acids. CDR1 and CDR2 (germline): MGHRA, YSYEKL. In nucleotides, the CDR3 is TGCGCCAGCAGCCCCACGGGAGTCGTTGCAGATACGCAGTATTTT. Translated: CASSPTGVVADTQYF.

The chain carries TRBV5-1 and TRBJ2-1; D is possibly TRBD1 or TRBD2 (5 bases each). The length of the CDR3 is 15 residues. CDR1 and CDR2 (germline): SGHRS, YFSETQ. Trimming stripped 5 bases from V and 6 bases from J, with 18 bases between. DNA for the CDR3: TGCGCCAGCAGTTTCTTCGGGGCGGGTCTCAATGAGCAGTTCTTC. Its protein is CASSFFGAGLNEQFF.

This chain connects TRBV9 to TRBJ2-1; 8 bases agree with TRBD2. The V gene end was trimmed by 4 bases and the J gene end by 1 base; junction bases not matched to a gene: 4. The length of the CDR3 is 15 residues. Germline V CDR1 and CDR2: SGDLS, YYNGEE. For the CDR3, the DNA is TGTGCCAGCAGCCCGACTAGCGTGTCCTACAATGAGCAGTTCTTC. Translating it yields CASSPTSVSYNEQFF.

A single count supports this clone. This sequence joins TRBV25-1 and TRBJ1-4; maybe TRBD1 (5 bases). The CDR3 has 11 residues. The V gene's germline CDR1 is MGHDK and CDR2 SYGVNS. DNA of the CDR3: TGTGCGATGGGGGACCGTGAAAAACTGTTTTTT. Translated: CAMGDREKLFF.

The V gene is TRBV27, the J gene TRBJ1-1; D is unclear. This CDR3 is built from 14 residues. Trimming took 0 bases from V and 6 from J, leaving 11 bases between them. Germline lookup yields CDR1 MNHEY and CDR2 SMNVEV (reference sequence). CDR3 nucleotide sequence: TGTGCCAGCAGTTTATCAAAGATTAGCCCTGAAGCTTTCTTT. It encodes CASSLSKISPEAFF.

V usage is TRBV7-3 and J usage is TRBJ2-5; D tentatively fits TRBD1 or TRBD2 (6 bases each). This CDR3 spans 14 amino acids. Per the germline V gene, CDR1 is SGHTA and CDR2 is FQGTGA. Trimming took off 2 bases at V and 1 base at J, with 8 bases between the two ends. Written as DNA, the CDR3 is TGTGCCAGCAGCTTAGGAGGGGGCCAAGAGACCCAGTACTTC. Translation: CASSLGGGQETQYF.

The chain joins TRBV9 to TRBJ2-5, with TRBD1 identical over 7 bases. The germline V gene has CDR1 SGDLS and CDR2 YYNGEE. The CDR3 spans 13 residues. Trimming cost V 4 bases and J 4 bases; bases outside gene matches: 4. The CDR3 sequence is CASSKTGVETQYF. DNA for the CDR3: TGTGCCAGCAGCAAAACAGGGGTAGAGACCCAGTACTTC.